Listed below are T cell receptor beta chains from one sample, sequenced in a study of T-cell memory formation after mild COVID-19. TCRdb fed the 5' RACE reads into MiXCR, producing one record per CDR3 protein. The sample carries approximately 500,000 distinct CDR3 sequences, roughly 25% recorded once. The sample comprised PBMCs or a T cell subset sorted from them (not recorded which). The receptors were gathered from an adult woman who had mild COVID-19 (a few samples of this study predate the infection). Cell type and time point are not known. The CDR3 runs from the conserved cysteine through the conserved F or W. D genes are given only for firm matches. Not all rows give a size; the values are once, few, many and, for expanded clones, a class.

size,D,J,V,DNA,CDR3
NA,NA,TRBJ2-7,TRBV5-1,TGCGCCAGCAGCCCAGGACTGGCTTTTGGCGAGCAGTACTTC,CASSPGLAFGEQYF
NA,TRBD1,TRBJ1-2,TRBV25-1,TGTGCCAGCAGTGAAACAGGGGGCGCAAAAGGCTACACCTTC,CASSETGGAKGYTF
few,TRBD2,TRBJ2-1,TRBV6-5,TGTGCCAGCAGAAAGCGGGAGGGGGATGAGCAGTTCTTC,CASRKREGDEQFF
NA,TRBD2,TRBJ2-2,TRBV12-3/TRBV12-4,TGTGCCAGCAGTTCCCCTTTTATTCTAGCGGGGGGAAACACCGGGGAGCTGTTTTTT,CASSSPFILAGGNTGELFF
few,TRBD2,TRBJ2-7,TRBV7-3,TGTGCCAGCAGCTTCACGGGAGGGGACGAGCAGTACTTC,CASSFTGGDEQYF
NA,TRBD2,TRBJ2-3,TRBV20-1,TGCAGTGCTAGGGCGACTAGCGGGAGTACAGATACGCAGTATTTT,CSARATSGSTDTQYF
NA,NA,TRBJ2-1,TRBV7-6,TGTGCCAGCAGCTTATGGGCCAAACCCTACAATGAGCAGTTCTTC,CASSLWAKPYNEQFF
few,NA,TRBJ2-1,TRBV7-2,TGTGCCAGCAGCTTACATTGGTTTCAGGGTAGCTACAATGAGCAGTTCTTC,CASSLHWFQGSYNEQFF
few,TRBD2,TRBJ2-2,TRBV12-3/TRBV12-4,TGTGCCAGCAGTCCCCTCGGAGCGGGGGGAAACACCGGGGAGCTGTTTTTT,CASSPLGAGGNTGELFF
few,TRBD2,TRBJ2-1,TRBV11-2,TGTGCCAGCAGTCTAGCGGGGGTCGTCAATGAGCAGTTCTTC,CASSLAGVVNEQFF
few,NA,TRBJ1-5,TRBV4-1,TGCGCCAGCAGCCAAGATGGTCTAGCCCAGCCCCAGCATTTT,CASSQDGLAQPQHF
few,TRBD2,TRBJ2-1,TRBV7-8,TGTGCCAGCAGCTCCGAAGCGGGGGGATACAATGAGCAGTTCTTC,CASSSEAGGYNEQFF
few,NA,TRBJ2-7,TRBV6-5,TGTGCCAGCAGGCAGCAGGGGACTGGCTACGAGCAGTACTTC,CASRQQGTGYEQYF
NA,NA,TRBJ1-2,TRBV12-3/TRBV12-4,TGTGCCAGCAGCGAAGGGGGATTCGGTGGCTACACCTTC,CASSEGGFGGYTF
few,TRBD1,TRBJ2-1,TRBV20-1,TGCAGTGTTGGGACAGGGGTAAGAAATGAGCAGTTCTTC,CSVGTGVRNEQFF
few,NA,TRBJ2-2,TRBV7-9,TGTGCCAGCAGCTTAGGGGGCAGCTTCGGGGAGCTGTTTTTT,CASSLGGSFGELFF
NA,TRBD2,TRBJ2-5,TRBV9,TGTGCCAGCAGCACAGGGTCTCTAGCGGGAGGGCAAGAGACCCAGTACTTC,CASSTGSLAGGQETQYF
few,NA,TRBJ2-7,TRBV4-1,TGCGCCAGCAGCCCAGATGGGGACCACTTCACCTACGAGCAGTACTTC,CASSPDGDHFTYEQYF
once,NA,TRBJ2-3,TRBV12-3/TRBV12-4,TGTGCCAGCAGCCTAATGACATTACCAGATACGCAGTATTTT,CASSLMTLPDTQYF
NA,TRBD1,TRBJ1-5,TRBV6-5,TGTGCCAGCAGCGGGGACAGGGGTGGCAATCAGCCCCAGCATTTT,CASSGDRGGNQPQHF
many,NA,TRBJ2-1,TRBV7-9,TGTGCCAGCATCCCTCGGAAGCGCGCGGCCGAGCGTTCCTACAATGAGCAGTTCTTC,CASIPRKRAAERSYNEQFF
NA,NA,TRBJ2-1,TRBV27,TGTGCCAGCAGTGGCACCAGGGGGGTTGACAATGAGCAGTTCTTC,CASSGTRGVDNEQFF
NA,NA,TRBJ2-7,TRBV20-1,TGCAGTGCTAAAGGTGCTTCAACCTACGAGCAGTACTTC,CSAKGASTYEQYF
NA,NA,TRBJ2-3,TRBV7-9,TGTGCCAGCAGTCAAGTCGGGGGCACAGATACGCAGTATTTT,CASSQVGGTDTQYF
once,NA,TRBJ1-1,TRBV20-1,TGCAGTGCTAGAGATCGAGGGGTCACTGGAGCTTTCTTT,CSARDRGVTGAFF
NA,NA,TRBJ1-3,TRBV4-3,TGCGCCAGCAGCCAGGGGACTCCCCGGGTGGCCTCTGGAAACACCATATATTTT,CASSQGTPRVASGNTIYF
few,NA,TRBJ2-1,TRBV20-1,TGCAGTGCTAGACAGGGCTTCTCCTACAATGAGCAGTTCTTC,CSARQGFSYNEQFF
NA,NA,TRBJ2-1,TRBV24-1,TGTGCCACCAGTGACTCGGGGTTGTTGTATGAGCAGTTCTTC,CATSDSGLLYEQFF
NA,TRBD2,TRBJ2-2,TRBV5-5,TGTGCCAGCAGCTTGCAACCGGGACTAGCGGCCACCGGGGAGCTGTTTTTT,CASSLQPGLAATGELFF
NA,NA,TRBJ2-7,TRBV27,TGTGCCAGCAGTACCTCCCGGGACAACTACGAGCAGTACTTC,CASSTSRDNYEQYF
NA,NA,TRBJ1-5,TRBV11-2,TGTGCCAGCAGCTTAGCGGATATCACAGATAATCAGCCCCAGCATTTT,CASSLADITDNQPQHF
NA,NA,TRBJ2-3,TRBV20-1,TGCAGTGCTAGAGATCCGGGCAGATACTCTAGCACAGATACGCAGTATTTT,CSARDPGRYSSTDTQYF
NA,NA,TRBJ2-2,TRBV19,TGTGCCAGTAGTACCGCAGGGGATCGCACCGGGGAGCTGTTTTTT,CASSTAGDRTGELFF
NA,NA,TRBJ1-5,TRBV18,TGTGCCAGCTCACCCCAAAGGGGGGACAATCAGCCCCAGCATTTT,CASSPQRGDNQPQHF
few,NA,TRBJ2-5,TRBV6-6,TGTGCCAGCAGTTACCTCCGGACTGTACAAGAGACCCAGTACTTC,CASSYLRTVQETQYF
NA,NA,TRBJ2-7,TRBV10-3,TGTGCCATCAGTGAGCTCCGGGACGGATCCTACGAGCAGTACTTC,CAISELRDGSYEQYF
few,TRBD1,TRBJ2-7,TRBV6-2/TRBV6-3,TGTGCCAGCAGCCGCCTTACCGGGACAGGGTACGAGCAGTACTTC,CASSRLTGTGYEQYF
NA,NA,TRBJ1-5,TRBV6-5,TGTGCCAGCAGTCCCCGGACCCCGAGTGAGCCCCAGCATTTT,CASSPRTPSEPQHF